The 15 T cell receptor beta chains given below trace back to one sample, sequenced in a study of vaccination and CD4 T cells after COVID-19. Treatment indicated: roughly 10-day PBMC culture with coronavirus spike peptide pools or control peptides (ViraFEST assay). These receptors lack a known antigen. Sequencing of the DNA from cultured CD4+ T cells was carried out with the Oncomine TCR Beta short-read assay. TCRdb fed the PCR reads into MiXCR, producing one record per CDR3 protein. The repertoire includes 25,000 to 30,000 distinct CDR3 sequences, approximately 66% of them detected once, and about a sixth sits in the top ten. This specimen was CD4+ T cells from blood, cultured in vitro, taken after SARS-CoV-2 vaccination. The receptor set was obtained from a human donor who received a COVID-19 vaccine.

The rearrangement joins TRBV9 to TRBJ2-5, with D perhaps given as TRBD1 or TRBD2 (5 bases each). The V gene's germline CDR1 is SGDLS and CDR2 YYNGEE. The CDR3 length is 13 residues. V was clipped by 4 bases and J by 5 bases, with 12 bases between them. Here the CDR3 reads CASSLQWGETQYF. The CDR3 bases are TGTGCCAGCAGCCTCCAGTGGGGGGAGACCCAGTACTTC.

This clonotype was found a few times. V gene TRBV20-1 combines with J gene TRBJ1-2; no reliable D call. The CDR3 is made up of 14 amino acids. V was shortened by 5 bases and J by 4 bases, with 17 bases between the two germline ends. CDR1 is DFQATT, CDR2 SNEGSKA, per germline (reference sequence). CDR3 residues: CSASTPSLPYGYTF. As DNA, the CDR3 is TGCAGTGCTTCGACCCCGTCTCTTCCCTATGGCTACACCTTC.

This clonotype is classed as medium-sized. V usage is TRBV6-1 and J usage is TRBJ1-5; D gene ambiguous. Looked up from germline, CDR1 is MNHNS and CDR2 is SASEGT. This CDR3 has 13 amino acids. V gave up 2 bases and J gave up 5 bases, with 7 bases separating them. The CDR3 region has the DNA TGTGCCAGCAGTGAACATAAAGATCAGCCCCAGCATTTT. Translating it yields CASSEHKDQPQHF.

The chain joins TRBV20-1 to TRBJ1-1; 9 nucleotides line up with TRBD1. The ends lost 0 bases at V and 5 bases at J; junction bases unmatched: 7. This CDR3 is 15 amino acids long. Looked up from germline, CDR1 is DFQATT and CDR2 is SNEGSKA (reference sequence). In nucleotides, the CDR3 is TGCAGTGCTAGAGATCGGGACAGGGTGGGGACTGAAGCTTTCTTT. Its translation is CSARDRDRVGTEAFF.

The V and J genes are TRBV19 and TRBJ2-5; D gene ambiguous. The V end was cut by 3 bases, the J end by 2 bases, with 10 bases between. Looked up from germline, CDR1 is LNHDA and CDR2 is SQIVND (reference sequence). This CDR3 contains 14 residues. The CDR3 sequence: CASSMSPEQETQYF. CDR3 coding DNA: TGTGCCAGTAGTATGTCCCCTGAACAAGAGACCCAGTACTTC.

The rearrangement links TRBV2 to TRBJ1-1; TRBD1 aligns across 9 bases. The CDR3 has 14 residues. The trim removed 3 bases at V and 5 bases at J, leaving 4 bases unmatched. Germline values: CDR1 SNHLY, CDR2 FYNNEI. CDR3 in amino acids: CASSEWDRVTEAFF. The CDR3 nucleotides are TGTGCCAGCAGTGAGTGGGACAGGGTGACTGAAGCTTTCTTT.

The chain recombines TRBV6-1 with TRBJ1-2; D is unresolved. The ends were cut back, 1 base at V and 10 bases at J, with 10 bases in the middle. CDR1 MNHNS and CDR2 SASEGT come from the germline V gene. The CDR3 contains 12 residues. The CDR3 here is CASSEGRRDYTF. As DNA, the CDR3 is TGTGCCAGCAGTGAAGGGAGGAGAGACTACACCTTC.

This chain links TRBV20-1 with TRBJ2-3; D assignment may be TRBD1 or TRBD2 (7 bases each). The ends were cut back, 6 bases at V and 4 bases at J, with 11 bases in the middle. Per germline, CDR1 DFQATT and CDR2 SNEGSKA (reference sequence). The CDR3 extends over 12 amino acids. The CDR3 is CSAGGTADTQYF. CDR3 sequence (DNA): TGCAGTGCCGGGGGGACAGCAGATACGCAGTATTTT.

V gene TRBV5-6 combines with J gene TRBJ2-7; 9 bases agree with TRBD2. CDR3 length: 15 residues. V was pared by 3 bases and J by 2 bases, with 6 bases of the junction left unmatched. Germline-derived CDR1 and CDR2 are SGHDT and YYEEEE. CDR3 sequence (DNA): TGTGCCAGCAGCTACAGCGGGGGGCTAGCCTACGAGCAGTACTTC. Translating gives CASSYSGGLAYEQYF.

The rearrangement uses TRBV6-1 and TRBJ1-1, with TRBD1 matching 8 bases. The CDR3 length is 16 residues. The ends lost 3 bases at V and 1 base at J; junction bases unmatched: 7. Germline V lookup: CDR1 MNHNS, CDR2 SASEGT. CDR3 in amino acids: CASSDVTGGRNTEAFF. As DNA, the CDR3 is TGTGCCAGCAGTGATGTAACAGGGGGTAGGAACACTGAAGCTTTCTTT.

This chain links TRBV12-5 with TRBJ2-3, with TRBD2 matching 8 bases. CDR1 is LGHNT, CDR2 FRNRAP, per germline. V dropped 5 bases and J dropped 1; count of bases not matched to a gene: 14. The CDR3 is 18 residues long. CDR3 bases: TGTGCTAGTGGTACGCTGTCATACGGGGGGGGTCGCACAGATACGCAGTATTTT. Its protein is CASGTLSYGGGRTDTQYF.

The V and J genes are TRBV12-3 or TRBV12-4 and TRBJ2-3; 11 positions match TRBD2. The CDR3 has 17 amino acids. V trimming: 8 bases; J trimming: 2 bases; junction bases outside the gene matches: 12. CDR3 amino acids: CASSPSFSGGATDTQYF. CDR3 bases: TGTGCCAGCTCTCCCTCCTTTAGCGGGGGGGCCACAGATACGCAGTATTTT.

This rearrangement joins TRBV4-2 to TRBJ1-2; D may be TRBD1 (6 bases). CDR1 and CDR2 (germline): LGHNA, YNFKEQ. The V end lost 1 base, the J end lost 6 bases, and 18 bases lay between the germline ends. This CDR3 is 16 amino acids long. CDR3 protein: CASSQGAGGRVDGYTF. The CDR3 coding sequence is TGTGCCAGCAGCCAAGGAGCGGGGGGCAGGGTGGATGGCTACACCTTC.

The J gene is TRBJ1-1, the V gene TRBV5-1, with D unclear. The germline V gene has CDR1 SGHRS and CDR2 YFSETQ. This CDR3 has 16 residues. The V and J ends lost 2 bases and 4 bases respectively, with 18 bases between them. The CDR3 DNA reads TGCGCCAGCAGCTTCCTTTTTAAGGGAGCCGGCACTGAAGCTTTCTTT. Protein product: CASSFLFKGAGTEAFF.

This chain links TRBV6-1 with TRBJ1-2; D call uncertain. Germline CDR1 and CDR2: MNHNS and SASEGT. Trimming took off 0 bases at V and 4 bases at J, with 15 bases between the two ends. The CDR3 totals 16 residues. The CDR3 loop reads CASSEAAGRNVYGYTF. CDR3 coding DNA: TGTGCCAGCAGTGAAGCGGCCGGCAGGAACGTCTATGGCTACACCTTC.